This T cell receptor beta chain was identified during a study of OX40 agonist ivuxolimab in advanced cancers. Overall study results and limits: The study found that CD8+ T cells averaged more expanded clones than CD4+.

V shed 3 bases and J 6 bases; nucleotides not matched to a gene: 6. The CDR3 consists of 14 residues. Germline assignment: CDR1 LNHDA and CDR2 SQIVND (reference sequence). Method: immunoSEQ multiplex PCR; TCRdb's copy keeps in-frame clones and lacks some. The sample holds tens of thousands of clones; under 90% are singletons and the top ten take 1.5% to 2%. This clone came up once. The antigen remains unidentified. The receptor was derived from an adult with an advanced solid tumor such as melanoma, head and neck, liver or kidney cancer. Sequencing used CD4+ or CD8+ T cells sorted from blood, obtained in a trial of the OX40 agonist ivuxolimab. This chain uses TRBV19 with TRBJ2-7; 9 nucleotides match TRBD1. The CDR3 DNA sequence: TGTGCCAGTAGTATCGTCGGGACAGGGATCGAGCAGTACTTC. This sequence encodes CASSIVGTGIEQYF.